This record concerns one T cell receptor (beta chain) sequence. Its antigen is as yet unknown. This record comes from a study of graft-versus-host responses after intestinal transplantation. In germline, CDR1 is MNHEY, CDR2 SVGAGI. Germline trimming cut 5 bases from V and 7 bases from J; bases unmatched to any gene: 6. CDR3 length equals 15 residues. Method: immunoSEQ multiplex PCR; TCRdb's copy keeps in-frame clones and lacks some. The repertoire includes roughly 27,000 clones, around four fifths of them detected once, and 1.1% sits in the top ten. Study-wide results and caveats: Within the allografts of patients who had graft-donor T cell macrochimerism, graft-versus-host to host-versus-graft clonal ratios were high. Some GvH clones were seen earlier in gut or blood, suggesting intestinal origin.

The TCR originated in a human patient who received an intestinal transplant, so some T cells may come from the graft donor. The material was PBMCs, obtained about 28 days after intestinal transplant. This sequence joins TRBV6-5 and TRBJ2-1; 12 nucleotides line up with TRBD2. CDR3 nucleotides: TGTGCCAGCAGTCAATCGACTAGCGGGAGAAATGAGCAGTTCTTC. Residues: CASSQSTSGRNEQFF.